This entry lists 21 T cell receptor beta chains sequenced from one sample in a study of response to subunit inactivated influenza vaccine (dated by TCRdb to the late 2010s). Libraries were prepared through RT-PCR. Sequenced on an Illumina HiSeq 2500. The public sequencing data were trimmed at Q25 with fastp and processed into clonotypes with MiXCR by TCRdb, which kept only in-frame beta chains. Entries are consolidated by CDR3 protein sequence, retaining the most common genes and DNA. The sample has about 500,000 distinct CDR3 sequences on record, approximately 15% of them singletons. The leading ten clones occupy less than 4% of the sample. The sequencing used CD4+ T cells sorted from PBMCs, collected roughly 24 months after vaccination. All receptors derive from a man between 50 and 69 years old who received an inactivated influenza vaccine. Donor details come from another sample of the same person, matched by shared clones.

This clonotype turned up a few times. The chain uses TRBV20-1 and TRBJ1-4, with a tentative D call TRBD1 (5 bases). Germline V CDR1 and CDR2: DFQATT, SNEGSKA (reference sequence). The CDR3 runs to 15 residues. Trimming removed 1 base at V and 11 bases at J, with 20 bases between. This chain's CDR3 is CSARAHGGRIEKLFF. The CDR3 region has the DNA TGCAGTGCTAGAGCACATGGGGGGAGGATCGAGAAACTGTTTTTT.

A few counts support this clonotype. The chain recombines TRBV4-2 with TRBJ2-7, with unresolved D. Germline loops: CDR1 LGHNA, CDR2 YNFKEQ. The CDR3 loop spans 15 amino acids. Trimming cost V 1 base and J 2 bases, with 12 bases left between them. The CDR3 region is CASSQGHQFTYEQYF. The CDR3, as DNA: TGTGCCAGCAGCCAAGGCCATCAGTTTACCTACGAGCAGTACTTC.

The J gene is TRBJ2-3, the V gene TRBV13; possible D gene TRBD2, 7 bases. CDR3 length equals 14 residues. Germline V gene sequence: CDR1 PRHDT, CDR2 FYEKMQ (reference sequence). Deletions cut 5 bases from V and 6 bases from J, with 15 bases between. In nucleotides, the CDR3 is TGTGCCAGCAGCAAAGGGGGGGCTTGGGATACGCAGTATTTT. Amino acids: CASSKGGAWDTQYF.

This clonotype appeared many times. The genes are TRBV12-3 or TRBV12-4 and TRBJ2-1; 8 nucleotides align to TRBD2. V was clipped by 8 bases and J by 0 bases; unmatched bases: 3. There are 14 residues in the CDR3. The CDR3 protein is CASRGGSSYNEQFF. DNA of the CDR3: TGTGCCAGCCGGGGGGGGAGCTCCTACAATGAGCAGTTCTTC.

This clonotype was detected only a few times. The chain employs TRBV20-1 and TRBJ1-1; tentative D call: TRBD1 (5 bases). The CDR3 has 14 residues. V dropped 6 bases and J dropped 0 bases, with 14 bases sitting between them. Germline-derived CDR1 and CDR2 are DFQATT and SNEGSKA (reference sequence). DNA of the CDR3: TGCAGTGCCTCCTCCGGGGGACTGAACACTGAAGCTTTCTTT. As protein: CSASSGGLNTEAFF.

This clonotype was recorded a few times. The rearrangement uses TRBV6-2 or TRBV6-3 and TRBJ2-7, with 9 bases matching TRBD1. The J segment lost 3 bases and the V segment lost 5 bases, leaving 8 bases of the junction unmatched. The CDR3 spans 15 residues. The V gene's germline CDR1 is MNHEY and CDR2 SVGEGT. The CDR3 bases are TGTGCCAGCAGTGGGTCCGGGACAGGGTTCTACGAGCAGTACTTC. It encodes CASSGSGTGFYEQYF.

The sample holds a few counts of this clonotype. The rearrangement joins TRBV9 to TRBJ1-6, with D hard to call. The CDR3 sequence is 15 residues long. Germline CDR1 and CDR2: SGDLS and YYNGEE. V lost 0 bases and J lost 9, with 13 bases in between. For the CDR3, the DNA is TGTGCCAGCAGCGTAGATAACTCGGTGCGTTCACCCCTCCACTTT. It is translated as CASSVDNSVRSPLHF.

The V call is TRBV29-1, the J call TRBJ2-1, with a tentative D call TRBD1 (6 bases). This CDR3 has 13 amino acids. V gave up 7 bases and J gave up 7 bases, with 17 bases separating them. The germline V gene has CDR1 SQVTM and CDR2 ANQGSEA. CDR3: CSAGEGDGNEQFF. The CDR3, as DNA: TGCAGCGCCGGAGAGGGGGATGGGAATGAGCAGTTCTTC.

In this sample, this clonotype turned up a few times. The chain has TRBV29-1 and TRBJ2-1; TRBD1 agrees at 8 bases. CDR3 length: 11 amino acids. CDR1 is SQVTM, CDR2 ANQGSEA, per germline. Germline trimming cut 7 bases from V and 11 bases from J; bases unmatched to any gene: 7. This chain's CDR3 is CSARQGRKQFF. In nucleotides, the CDR3 is TGCAGCGCGCGACAGGGGCGGAAGCAGTTCTTC.

This clonotype was observed a handful of times. The chain joins TRBV7-2 to TRBJ1-1; D uncertain. The CDR3 totals 15 residues. Germline CDR1 and CDR2: SGHTA and FQGNSA. The V end was cut by 5 bases, the J end by 3 bases, with 16 bases between. CDR3 amino acids: CASSPGVPEYTEAFF. The CDR3 nucleotides read TGTGCCAGCAGCCCCGGGGTACCGGAGTACACTGAAGCTTTCTTT. Full variable domain (rest looked up from reference TRBV7-2 and TRBJ1-1): GAGVSQSPSNKVTEKGKDVELRCDPISGHTALYWYRQSLGQGLEFLIYFQGNSAPDKSGLPSDRFSAERTGGSVSTLTIQRTQQEDSAVYLCASSPGVPEYTEAFFGQGTRLTVV.

This clonotype was observed a single time. The V call is TRBV6-2 or TRBV6-3, the J call TRBJ1-5; D not resolved. V lost 5 bases to trimming and J lost 0 bases, with 26 bases between them. CDR1 and CDR2 (germline): MNHEY, SVGEGT. CDR3 size: 20 residues. The DNA of the CDR3 is TGTGCCAGCAGTCACGTCCTCGGACGGATTTCGCCCCATAGCAATCAGCCCCAGCATTTT. Its protein product is CASSHVLGRISPHSNQPQHF.

The J gene is TRBJ1-4, the V gene TRBV4-2; D ambiguous. The CDR3 has 12 amino acids. The V gene's germline CDR1 is LGHNA and CDR2 YNFKEQ. Trimming removed 1 base from V and 7 bases from J, with 4 bases in between. The CDR3 spells CASSQGGEKLFF. The CDR3 DNA reads TGTGCCAGCAGCCAAGGGGGTGAAAAACTGTTTTTT.

There are a few counts of this clonotype. The CDR3 sequence is CATSRELNTQYF. The DNA of the CDR3 is TGTGCCACCAGCAGGGAATTAAATACGCAGTATTTT. This rearrangement joins TRBV15 to TRBJ2-3; D not resolved. V lost 3 bases, J lost 7 bases, and 8 bases lay in between. The CDR3 is 12 amino acids. Germline V gene lookup returns CDR1 LNHNV and CDR2 YYDKDF (reference sequence).

The chain joins TRBV7-2 to TRBJ2-3, with D maybe TRBD2 (6 bases). The CDR3 sequence is 15 residues long. V lost 4 bases and J 3 bases, leaving 14 bases between the germline ends. In germline, CDR1 is SGHTA, CDR2 FQGNSA. The CDR3 is CASSSSTGVTDTQYF. The CDR3 DNA is TGTGCCAGCAGCTCAAGTACGGGAGTTACAGATACGCAGTATTTT.

In its sample, this clonotype was seen many times. The chain is built from TRBV5-1 and TRBJ2-7; tentative D call: TRBD2 (7 bases). Per the germline V gene, CDR1 is SGHRS and CDR2 is YFSETQ. Trimming left V 4 bases short and J 3 bases short, with 17 bases between. The CDR3 has 15 amino acids. CDR3 bases: TGCGCCAGCAGCACCACGGGGGGCAACGACTACGAGCAGTACTTC. Its translation: CASSTTGGNDYEQYF.

The chain carries TRBV7-9 and TRBJ1-5, with D unresolved. V was trimmed by 5 bases and J by 5 bases, leaving 19 bases between them. CDR1 SEHNR and CDR2 FQNEAQ come from the germline V gene (reference sequence). This CDR3 comprises 16 residues. This CDR3 reads CASSPSSPGLHQPQHF. CDR3 in DNA: TGTGCCAGCAGCCCGTCGAGCCCGGGTTTACATCAGCCCCAGCATTTT.

This clonotype was detected a few times. A much larger clone sits a single nucleotide away, making a read error possible. The rearrangement links TRBV29-1 to TRBJ1-5; the D gene is possibly TRBD2 (6 bases). The J call is doubtful: the DNA matches TRBJ2-3 better. This CDR3 contains 13 residues. Germline CDR1 SQVTM, CDR2 ANQGSEA. The CDR3 sequence: CSVVEGLDQPQYF. The CDR3 DNA reads as TGCAGCGTTGTGGAGGGTTTAGATCAGCCCCAGTATTTT.

This clonotype was seen only a few times. The chain has TRBV5-1 and TRBJ2-1; D unresolved. Trimming removed 0 bases at V and 3 bases at J, with 7 bases between. The germline CDR1 and CDR2 sequences are SGHRS and YFSETQ. The CDR3 loop spans 14 amino acids. The CDR3 loop is CASSLETNYNEQFF. In DNA form, the CDR3 reads TGCGCCAGCAGCTTGGAAACCAACTACAATGAGCAGTTCTTC.

The chain employs TRBV11-2 and TRBJ2-7; TRBD2 aligns across 10 bases. This CDR3 is 12 amino acids long. After removal of 5 bases from V and 10 bases from J, the junction contained 5 bases not matched to a gene. Germline V gene data show CDR1 as SGHAT and CDR2 as FQNNGV. In nucleotides, the CDR3 is TGTGCCAGCAGCATAGCGGGGGGCTTCCAGTACTTC. The encoded protein is CASSIAGGFQYF.

This clonotype has a handful of counts. The V call is TRBV15, the J call TRBJ2-7, with D perhaps TRBD1 or TRBD2 (5 bases each). CDR3 length: 14 residues. Trimming removed 5 bases at V and 2 bases at J, with 13 bases between. The germline CDR1 and CDR2 sequences are LNHNV and YYDKDF (reference sequence). CDR3 nucleotide sequence: TGTGCCACCAGCCTCGGAAGGGGACCCTACGAGCAGTACTTC. Protein: CATSLGRGPYEQYF.

The CDR3 DNA reads TGTGCCAGCAGTCAGCGGGTGGGGGAAAAACTGTTTTTT. Its translation: CASSQRVGEKLFF. The chain employs TRBV12-3 or TRBV12-4 and TRBJ1-4; D remains unclear. This CDR3 region has 13 residues. V was pared by 5 bases and J by 8 bases, with 12 bases between.